These T cell receptor beta chains were read from a single sample in a study of monozygotic twins with inflammatory bowel disease. TCRdb re-called the 5' RACE reads and shows each CDR3 protein once, DNA omitted. The table lists over 200,000 distinct CDR3 sequences, with roughly 8% in the top ten. Sample: blood. The receptors come from a human donor with ulcerative colitis or Crohn's disease, or a healthy co-twin of an affected twin (not recorded which). CDR3s include the opening cysteine and the closing phenylalanine or tryptophan.

v_call	j_call	cdr3_aa
TRBV20-1	TRBJ2-3	CSASAGTSGDHTQYF
TRBV20-1	TRBJ1-1	CSARDSTGENTEAFF
TRBV23-1	TRBJ1-1	CASSLQRGMNTEAFF
TRBV5-6	TRBJ1-3	CASSLGQGSPNTIYF
TRBV20-1	TRBJ1-2	CSASHNYGYTF
TRBV6-5	TRBJ1-1	CASSYSMAGEAFF
TRBV28	TRBJ2-3	CASSFPRSTDTQYF
TRBV5-1	TRBJ2-7	CASSLIGGLNPYEQYF
TRBV10-3	TRBJ1-5	CAISDGGAGNQPQHF
TRBV7-2	TRBJ2-2	CASSRDRVGELFF
TRBV5-4	TRBJ2-3	CASSTDQRGIDTQYF
TRBV10-3	TRBJ2-3	CAISEPGKGDTQYF
TRBV7-2	TRBJ2-7	CASSFGQGAVYEQYF
TRBV5-1	TRBJ2-4	CASSASGVQYF
TRBV6-5	TRBJ2-5	CASTRTGAETQYF
TRBV5-1	TRBJ1-2	CASSLGDRGYYGYTF
TRBV7-2	TRBJ2-7	CASSLDVRVYEQYF
TRBV6-2/TRBV6-3	TRBJ2-1	CASIDTGAHNEQFF
TRBV5-1	TRBJ1-5	CASSLGGEDQPQHF
TRBV27	TRBJ1-6	CASSFLYNSPLHF
TRBV5-6	TRBJ2-2	CASSRTETGELFF
TRBV20-1	TRBJ1-1	CSARKRQDNTEAFF
TRBV27	TRBJ2-2	CASSQRTVKGTGELFF
TRBV7-9	TRBJ2-1	CASSLHRGSVYNEQFF
TRBV27	TRBJ2-1	CASSYSSSYNEQFF
TRBV5-1	TRBJ2-7	CASSLAPGQGANEQYF
TRBV12-3/TRBV12-4	TRBJ2-1	CASSLTGGRGYEQFF
TRBV30	TRBJ1-1	CAWSVLQPGRAFF
TRBV7-9	TRBJ2-5	CASSGREETQYF
TRBV24-1	TRBJ1-2	CATSDRNQGYTF
TRBV27	TRBJ2-6	CASSAPTVSSGANVLTF
TRBV5-1	TRBJ2-3	CASSLGTTTDTQYF
TRBV5-1	TRBJ2-5	CASSLVGRGVKTQYF
TRBV4-1	TRBJ1-5	CASSQWSGQPQHF
TRBV18	TRBJ2-1	CASSPRDEQFF
TRBV12-3/TRBV12-4	TRBJ2-7	CASSTRTGGASYEQYF